A selection of T cell receptor beta chains follows, all from one sample in a study of PD-1 blockade in classical Hodgkin lymphoma. The table came from immunoSEQ multiplex PCR; TCRdb's copy has only in-frame clones and leaves some out. The sample includes fewer than 90,000 clones, over 90% of them seen just once. Sequences were obtained from peripheral blood mononuclear cells (PBMCs). The source is a human donor with classical Hodgkin lymphoma. Both conserved end residues are part of each CDR3. Each record gives: V gene, J gene, D gene, clone size, CDR3 protein, CDR3 DNA. A D gene is named only where the DNA matches it firmly. Some rows have no size entry. The others give once, few or many, or a class for an expanded clone.

v_gene: TRBV19; j_gene: TRBJ1-3; d_gene: .; abundance: .; CDR3aa: CASRESGVGNTIYF; CDR3nt: TGTGCCAGTAGGGAATCGGGGGTCGGAAACACCATATATTTT
v_gene: TRBV2; j_gene: TRBJ2-3; d_gene: .; abundance: .; CDR3aa: CASSERPSQYF; CDR3nt: TGTGCCAGCAGTGAAAGGCCTAGCCAGTATTTT
v_gene: TRBV5-6; j_gene: TRBJ2-7; d_gene: .; abundance: .; CDR3aa: CASTPGTESYEQYF; CDR3nt: TGTGCCAGCACCCCCGGGACGGAATCCTACGAGCAGTACTTC
v_gene: TRBV18; j_gene: TRBJ2-5; d_gene: TRBD1; abundance: .; CDR3aa: CASSPGRGRETQYF; CDR3nt: TGTGCCAGCTCACCAGGCAGGGGGCGAGAGACCCAGTACTTC
v_gene: TRBV19; j_gene: TRBJ1-5; d_gene: .; abundance: .; CDR3aa: CASSIGKPGGNQPQHF; CDR3nt: TGTGCCAGTAGTATAGGCAAGCCCGGGGGCAATCAGCCCCAGCATTTT
v_gene: TRBV11-2; j_gene: TRBJ2-7; d_gene: TRBD2; abundance: .; CDR3aa: CASSLVGLAAYGQYF; CDR3nt: TGTGCCAGCAGCTTAGTTGGACTAGCGGCCTACGGGCAGTACTTC
v_gene: TRBV2; j_gene: TRBJ2-7; d_gene: TRBD2; abundance: once; CDR3aa: CASRPGGYEQYF; CDR3nt: TGTGCCAGCAGGCCCGGGGGGTACGAGCAGTACTTC
v_gene: TRBV19; j_gene: TRBJ2-5; d_gene: .; abundance: once; CDR3aa: CASSIARGPQETQYF; CDR3nt: TGTGCCAGTAGTATAGCCAGGGGTCCCCAAGAGACCCAGTACTTC
v_gene: TRBV28; j_gene: TRBJ2-3; d_gene: TRBD1; abundance: .; CDR3aa: CASSLRQGAPDTQYF; CDR3nt: TGTGCCAGCAGTTTGAGACAGGGGGCCCCAGATACGCAGTATTTT
v_gene: TRBV5-4; j_gene: TRBJ2-7; d_gene: TRBD1; abundance: .; CDR3aa: CASSLGAPGQGSYEQYF; CDR3nt: TGTGCCAGCAGCTTGGGGGCCCCGGGACAGGGGTCGTACGAGCAGTACTTC
v_gene: TRBV7-2; j_gene: TRBJ2-1; d_gene: .; abundance: .; CDR3aa: CASSFPAEEQFF; CDR3nt: TGTGCCAGCAGCTTCCCCGCGGAGGAGCAGTTCTTC
v_gene: TRBV6-6; j_gene: TRBJ1-5; d_gene: .; abundance: .; CDR3aa: CASSYDSYSNQPQHF; CDR3nt: TGTGCCAGCAGTTACGACTCCTATAGCAATCAGCCCCAGCATTTT
v_gene: TRBV10-1; j_gene: TRBJ1-1; d_gene: .; abundance: .; CDR3aa: CASSEGRAEAFF; CDR3nt: TGCGCCAGCAGTGAGGGTAGAGCTGAAGCTTTCTTT
v_gene: TRBV19; j_gene: TRBJ2-1; d_gene: .; abundance: .; CDR3aa: CASSMGWGIVEQFF; CDR3nt: TGTGCCAGTAGTATGGGTTGGGGGATAGTTGAGCAGTTCTTC
v_gene: TRBV4-1; j_gene: TRBJ2-2; d_gene: TRBD2; abundance: .; CDR3aa: CASSSLSGGNTGELFF; CDR3nt: TGCGCCAGCAGCTCCCTTAGCGGGGGGAACACCGGGGAGCTGTTTTTT
v_gene: TRBV19; j_gene: TRBJ1-5; d_gene: .; abundance: .; CDR3aa: CATNTPSGGVGQPQHF; CDR3nt: TGTGCCACTAATACTCCTTCCGGGGGGGTGGGTCAGCCCCAGCATTTT
v_gene: TRBV5-1; j_gene: TRBJ2-3; d_gene: .; abundance: .; CDR3aa: CASSPRAFGTDTQYF; CDR3nt: TGCGCCAGCAGCCCCAGGGCTTTTGGCACAGATACGCAGTATTTT
v_gene: TRBV5-1; j_gene: TRBJ2-3; d_gene: .; abundance: .; CDR3aa: CASSLSAVSDTQYF; CDR3nt: TGCGCCAGCAGCTTGTCTGCAGTCTCAGATACGCAGTATTTT
v_gene: TRBV28; j_gene: TRBJ2-7; d_gene: TRBD2; abundance: .; CDR3aa: CASSLYPGGGYEQYF; CDR3nt: TGTGCCAGCAGTTTATACCCGGGGGGAGGCTACGAGCAGTACTTC
v_gene: TRBV6-5; j_gene: TRBJ1-2; d_gene: .; abundance: .; CDR3aa: CASSTTQVFYGYTF; CDR3nt: TGTGCCAGCAGTACTACCCAGGTTTTCTATGGCTACACCTTC
v_gene: TRBV2; j_gene: TRBJ2-1; d_gene: .; abundance: .; CDR3aa: CASRVRPTTYNEQFF; CDR3nt: TGTGCCAGCAGAGTCCGGCCGACGACCTACAATGAGCAGTTCTTC
v_gene: TRBV6-5; j_gene: TRBJ2-3; d_gene: TRBD2; abundance: .; CDR3aa: CASRRAGSTDTQYF; CDR3nt: TGTGCCAGCAGGCGAGCGGGGAGCACAGATACGCAGTATTTT
v_gene: TRBV2; j_gene: TRBJ2-1; d_gene: TRBD2; abundance: .; CDR3aa: CASRESGGYFYEQFF; CDR3nt: TGTGCCAGCAGGGAAAGCGGGGGGTATTTTTATGAGCAGTTCTTC